The 9 T cell receptor beta chains listed next were all sequenced from one sample in a study of cytomegalovirus exposure and HLA in healthy donors. It was with 60 Vbeta and 13 Jbeta primers that the PCR ran. The repertoire was sequenced with immunoSEQ multiplex PCR; TCRdb's copy has only in-frame clones and lacks some. The sample lists fewer than 200,000 clones, about 88% occurring once. Sequencing used PBMCs. All receptors come from a man younger than 35 in good health and CMV-seropositive.

This clone was seen just once. At one end the junction does not follow the germline gene, possibly because of a read error. The chain couples TRBV5-4 to TRBJ2-5, with a weak D call TRBD2 (7 bases). The CDR3 contains 15 residues. CDR1 and CDR2 (germline): SGHNT, YYREEE (reference sequence). The CDR3 reads CASRVRGGGQGTQYF. The DNA of the CDR3 is TGTGCCAGCAGAGTCCGTGGGGGGGGGCAAGGGACCCAGTACTTC.

This sequence joins TRBV28 and TRBJ1-1; D gene uncertain. The germline gives CDR1 MDHEN, CDR2 SYDVKM. There are 14 residues in the CDR3. Trimming removed 2 bases at V and 1 base at J, with 8 bases between. The DNA for the CDR3 is TGTGCCAGCAGTTTACCGCGAAAGAACACTGAAGCTTTCTTT. It yields the protein CASSLPRKNTEAFF.

The chain recombines TRBV4-1 with TRBJ2-4, with 8 bases matching TRBD1. CDR1 is MGHRA and CDR2 is YSYEKL in the germline V gene. The CDR3 totals 17 residues. J was trimmed by 0 bases and V by 5 bases; bases with no gene match: 9. The CDR3 spells CASSFEGQGGAKNIQYF. CDR3 nucleotide sequence: TGCGCCAGCAGCTTCGAAGGACAGGGAGGAGCCAAAAACATTCAGTACTTC.

V gene TRBV19 combines with J gene TRBJ2-1, with 13 bases identical to TRBD2. Trimming removed 5 bases from V and 9 bases from J; junction bases left unmatched: 10. Germline CDR1 reads LNHDA; CDR2 reads SQIVND (reference sequence). This CDR3 region has 16 residues. DNA of the CDR3: TGTGCCAGTAGTCAAAGGACTAGCGGGGGTCACGGTGAGCAGTTCTTC. It is translated as CASSQRTSGGHGEQFF.

This chain links TRBV4-1 with TRBJ1-3, with 7 bases lining up with TRBD1. Unmatched junction bases numbered 12, after V lost 1 base and J lost 0 bases. The CDR3 contains 19 residues. Germline V CDR1 and CDR2: MGHRA, YSYEKL. The CDR3 coding sequence is TGCGCCAGCAGCCAAGGATGGACAGGAGCGGACAGCTCTGGAAACACCATATATTTT. As protein: CASSQGWTGADSSGNTIYF.

The chain carries TRBV19 and TRBJ2-7, with 9 nucleotides matching TRBD2. The germline gives CDR1 LNHDA, CDR2 SQIVND (reference sequence). V shed 1 base, J shed 0 bases, and the junction held 19 bases outside the gene matches. The CDR3 covers 21 residues. CDR3 sequence reads: CASSIGPGRASGGTSSYEQYF. The CDR3 DNA reads as TGTGCCAGTAGTATAGGACCAGGGAGAGCGAGCGGGGGGACGAGCTCCTACGAGCAGTACTTC.

The rearrangement links TRBV10-1 to TRBJ1-1, with 7 nucleotides matching TRBD1. Unmatched junction bases numbered 9, after V lost 10 bases and J lost 1 base. CDR1 is WNHNN, CDR2 SYGVQD, per germline (reference sequence). The CDR3 consists of 14 residues. The CDR3 protein is CANQEGAKNTEAFF. The CDR3 bases are TGCGCCAACCAGGAGGGGGCAAAGAACACTGAAGCTTTCTTT.

The J gene is TRBJ1-4, the V gene TRBV7-2; D is ambiguous. Germline CDR1 reads SGHTA; CDR2 reads FQGNSA. V dropped 1 base and J dropped 0 bases, with 6 bases sitting between them. The CDR3 runs to 15 residues. The CDR3 DNA sequence: TGTGCCAGCAGCTTAGACAGCTCAACTAATGAAAAACTGTTTTTT. This sequence encodes CASSLDSSTNEKLFF.

The rearrangement uses TRBV30 and TRBJ2-1; TRBD1 might be the D (5 bases). Germline CDR1 GTSNPN, CDR2 SVGIG (reference sequence). The V and J ends lost 5 bases and 10 bases respectively, with 12 bases between them. The CDR3 spans 11 residues. The CDR3 sequence is CAWGRGEEQFF. CDR3 DNA sequence: TGTGCCTGGGGAAGGGGTGAGGAGCAGTTCTTC.